This T cell receptor beta chain was captured by sequencing in a study of long-term antiretroviral therapy in people with HIV. Turning to the study itself: Of all samples, the earliest predate the 2015 immediate-ART recommendation by about a decade. Overall study results and limits: Despite increasing after ART, diversity remained lower than that of transplant donor controls. When set beside controls, HIV repertoires had CDR3 length ranges that were narrower.

V dropped 4 bases and J dropped 6 bases, with 14 bases sitting between them. The CDR3 sequence is 14 residues long. Germline V gives CDR1 SGHRS, CDR2 YFSETQ. Worth noting for this clone: What it binds is not known.

immunoSEQ v3.0 was run at survey level. Clones were sequenced by immunoSEQ multiplex PCR, and TCRdb holds only the in-frame ones, with some missing. The sample comprises some 25,000 clones, 65% to 85% of which are singletons, and 5.1% rests with the top ten. Every specimen provided roughly 0.85-11 million cryopreserved PBMC before DNA extraction took place. The gene calls are TRBV5-1 and TRBJ2-1, with D perhaps matching TRBD2 (5 bases). The clonotype comes from a man aged 18 to 35 with HIV. Sequenced here: unsorted PBMCs, sampled 3 years after starting antiretroviral therapy. CDR3 sequence (DNA): TGCGCCAGCAGCCCCCGCGGGCAGAGCAATGAGCAGTTCTTC. Its translation is CASSPRGQSNEQFF.